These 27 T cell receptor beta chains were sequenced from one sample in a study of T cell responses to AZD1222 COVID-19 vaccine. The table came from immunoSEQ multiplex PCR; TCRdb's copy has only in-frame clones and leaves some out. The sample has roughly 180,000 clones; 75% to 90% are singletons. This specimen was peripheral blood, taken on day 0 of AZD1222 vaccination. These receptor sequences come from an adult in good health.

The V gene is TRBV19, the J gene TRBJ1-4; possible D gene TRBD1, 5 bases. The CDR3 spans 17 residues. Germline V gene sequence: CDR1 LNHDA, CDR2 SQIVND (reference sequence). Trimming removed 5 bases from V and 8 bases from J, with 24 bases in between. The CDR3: CASSRSLTGAMGEKLFF. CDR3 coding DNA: TGTGCCAGTAGTCGAAGTTTAACCGGGGCCATGGGAGAAAAACTGTTTTTT.

The CDR3, as DNA: TGTGCCAGCAACCCGGTTCCTCCCGGAGATGAGCAGTACTTC. Translated, it gives CASNPVPPGDEQYF. J is TRBJ2-7 and V is TRBV27, with no clear D. Trimming removed 7 bases at V and 7 bases at J, with 20 bases between. Germline values: CDR1 MNHEY, CDR2 SMNVEV (reference sequence). This CDR3 spans 14 amino acids.

The chain's CDR3 is CASSFRSGSTLSAGYTF. The CDR3 DNA sequence: TGTGCCAGCAGCTTCCGTTCGGGGTCAACCTTATCGGCTGGCTACACCTTC. V is TRBV7-9 and J is TRBJ1-2; no definite D call. Between the trimmed V and J ends, which lost 3 bases and 7 bases, there was a span of 24 bases. Germline CDR1 SEHNR, CDR2 FQNEAQ (reference sequence). CDR3 length equals 17 residues.

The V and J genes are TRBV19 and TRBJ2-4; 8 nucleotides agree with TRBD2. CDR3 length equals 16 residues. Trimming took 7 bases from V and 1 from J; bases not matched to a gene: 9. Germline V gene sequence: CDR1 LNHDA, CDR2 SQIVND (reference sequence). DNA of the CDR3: TGTGCCAGTACCACAACCGGGGGGGTTGCCAAAAACATTCAGTACTTC. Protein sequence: CASTTTGGVAKNIQYF.

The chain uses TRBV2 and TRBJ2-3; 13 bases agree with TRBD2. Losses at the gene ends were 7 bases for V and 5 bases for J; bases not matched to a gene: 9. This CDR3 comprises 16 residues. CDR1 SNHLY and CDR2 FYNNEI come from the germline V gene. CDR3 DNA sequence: TGTGCCAGCATTAGGGAACTAGCGGGGGGGCAAGATACGCAGTATTTT. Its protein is CASIRELAGGQDTQYF.

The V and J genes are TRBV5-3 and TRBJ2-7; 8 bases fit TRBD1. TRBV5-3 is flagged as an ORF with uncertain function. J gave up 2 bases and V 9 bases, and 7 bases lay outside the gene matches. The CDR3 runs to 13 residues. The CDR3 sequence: CAISHRGAYEQYV. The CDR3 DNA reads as TGTGCCATCTCACACAGGGGGGCCTACGAGCAGTACGTC.

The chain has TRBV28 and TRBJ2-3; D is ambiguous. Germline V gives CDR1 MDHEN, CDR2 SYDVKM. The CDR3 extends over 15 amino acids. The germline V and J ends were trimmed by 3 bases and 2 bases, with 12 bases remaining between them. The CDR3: CASSLLDRATDTQYF. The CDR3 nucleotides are TGTGCCAGCAGTTTGTTAGATAGGGCCACAGATACGCAGTATTTT.

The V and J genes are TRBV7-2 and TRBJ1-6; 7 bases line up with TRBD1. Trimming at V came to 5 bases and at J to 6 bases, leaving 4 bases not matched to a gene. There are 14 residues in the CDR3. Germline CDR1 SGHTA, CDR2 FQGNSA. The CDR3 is CASSPGQVNSPLHF. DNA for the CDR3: TGTGCCAGCAGCCCAGGACAGGTTAATTCACCCCTCCACTTT.

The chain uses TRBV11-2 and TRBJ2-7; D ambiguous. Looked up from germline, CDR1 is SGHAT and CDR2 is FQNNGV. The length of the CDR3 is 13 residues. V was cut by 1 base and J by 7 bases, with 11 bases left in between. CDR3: CASSLGSVVEQYF. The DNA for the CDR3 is TGTGCCAGCAGCTTAGGTTCCGTAGTAGAGCAGTACTTC.

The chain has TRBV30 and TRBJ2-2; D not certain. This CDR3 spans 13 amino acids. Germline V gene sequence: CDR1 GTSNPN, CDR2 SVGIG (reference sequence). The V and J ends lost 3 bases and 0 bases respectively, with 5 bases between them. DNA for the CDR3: TGTGCCTGGAGCATGACGAACACCGGGGAGCTGTTTTTT. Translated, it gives CAWSMTNTGELFF.

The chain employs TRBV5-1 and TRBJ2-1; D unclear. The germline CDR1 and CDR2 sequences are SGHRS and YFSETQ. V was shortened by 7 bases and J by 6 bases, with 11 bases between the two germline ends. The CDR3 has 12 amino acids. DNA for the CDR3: TGCGCCAGCGCCCCTCAAGGCAATGAGCAGTTCTTC. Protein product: CASAPQGNEQFF.

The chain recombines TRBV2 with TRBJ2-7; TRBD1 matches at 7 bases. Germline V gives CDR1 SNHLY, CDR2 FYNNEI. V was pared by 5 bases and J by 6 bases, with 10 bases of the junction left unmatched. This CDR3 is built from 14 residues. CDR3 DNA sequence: TGTGCCAGCAGTCAAGGGTACAGGGGCGGCGAGCAGTACTTC. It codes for CASSQGYRGGEQYF.

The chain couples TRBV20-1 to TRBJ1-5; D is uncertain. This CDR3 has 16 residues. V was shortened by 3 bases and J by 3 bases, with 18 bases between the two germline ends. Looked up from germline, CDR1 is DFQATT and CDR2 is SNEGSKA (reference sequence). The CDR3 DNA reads TGCAGTGCTAGTTTTGGGGATGGAGCCTCCAATCAGCCCCAGCATTTT. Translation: CSASFGDGASNQPQHF.

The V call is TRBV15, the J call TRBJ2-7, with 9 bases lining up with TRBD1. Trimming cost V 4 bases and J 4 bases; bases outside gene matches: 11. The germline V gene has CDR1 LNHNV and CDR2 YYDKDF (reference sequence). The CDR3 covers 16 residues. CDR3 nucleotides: TGTGCCACCAGCACCCGACAGGGGACAGGGACTTACGAGCAGTACTTC. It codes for CATSTRQGTGTYEQYF. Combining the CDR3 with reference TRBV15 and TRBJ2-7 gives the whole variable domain DAMVIQNPRYQVTQFGKPVTLSCSQTLNHNVMYWYQQKSSQAPKLLFHYYDKDFNNEADTPDNFQSRRPNTSFCFLDIRSPGLGDTAMYLCATSTRQGTGTYEQYFGPGTRLTVT.

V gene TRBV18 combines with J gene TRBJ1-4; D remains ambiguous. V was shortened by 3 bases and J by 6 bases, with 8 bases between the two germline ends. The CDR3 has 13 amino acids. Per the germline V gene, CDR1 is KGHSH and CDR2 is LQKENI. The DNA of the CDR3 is TGTGCCAGCTCACCCCGCCGGGATGAAAAACTGTTTTTT. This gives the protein CASSPRRDEKLFF. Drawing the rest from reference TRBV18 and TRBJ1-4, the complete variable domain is NAGVMQNPRHLVRRRGQEARLRCSPMKGHSHVYWYRQLPEEGLKFMVYLQKENIIDESGMPKERFSAEFPKEGPSILRIQQVVRGDSAAYFCASSPRRDEKLFFGSGTQLSVL.

Here the CDR3 DNA reads TGCAGCGTTGACCCCCGGGACAGGGACTTCAACACTGAAGCTTTCTTT. It encodes CSVDPRDRDFNTEAFF. This chain uses TRBV29-1 with TRBJ1-1; 9 bases map to TRBD1. CDR1 and CDR2 from the germline V gene are SQVTM and ANQGSEA. There are 16 residues in the CDR3. V was pared by 3 bases and J by 2 bases, with 10 bases of the junction left unmatched. The full variable domain, in which reference TRBV29-1 and TRBJ1-1 provide the parts outside the CDR3, is SAVISQKPSRDICQRGTSLTIQCQVDSQVTMMFWYRQQPGQSLTLIATANQGSEATYESGFVIDKFPISRPNLTFSTLTVSNMSPEDSSIYLCSVDPRDRDFNTEAFFGQGTRLTVV.

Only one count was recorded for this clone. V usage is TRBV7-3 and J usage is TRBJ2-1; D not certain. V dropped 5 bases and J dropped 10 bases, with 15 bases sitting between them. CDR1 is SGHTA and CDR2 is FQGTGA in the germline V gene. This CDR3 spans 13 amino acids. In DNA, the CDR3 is TGTGCCAGCAGCCACGCCAGATCGGGCGAGCAGTTCTTC. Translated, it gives CASSHARSGEQFF.

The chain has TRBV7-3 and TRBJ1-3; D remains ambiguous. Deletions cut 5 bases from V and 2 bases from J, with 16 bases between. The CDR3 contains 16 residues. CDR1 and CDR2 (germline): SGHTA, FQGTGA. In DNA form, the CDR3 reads TGTGCCAGCAGCGGCGACCCTTACTCTCCTGGAAACACCATATATTTT. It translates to CASSGDPYSPGNTIYF.

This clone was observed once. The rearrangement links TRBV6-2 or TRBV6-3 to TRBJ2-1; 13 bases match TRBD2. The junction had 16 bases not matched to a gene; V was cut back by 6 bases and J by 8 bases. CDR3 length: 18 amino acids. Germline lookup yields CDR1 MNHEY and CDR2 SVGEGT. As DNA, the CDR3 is TGTGCCAGCAGCGTCACCACTAGCGGGGGGGCCAGATTCTATGAGCAGTTCTTC. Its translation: CASSVTTSGGARFYEQFF.

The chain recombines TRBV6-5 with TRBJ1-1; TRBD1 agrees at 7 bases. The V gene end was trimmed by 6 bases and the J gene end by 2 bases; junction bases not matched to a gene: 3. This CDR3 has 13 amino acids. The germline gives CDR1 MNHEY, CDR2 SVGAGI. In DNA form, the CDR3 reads TGTGCCAGCAGACAGGGGCACAACACTGAAGCTTTCTTT. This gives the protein CASRQGHNTEAFF.

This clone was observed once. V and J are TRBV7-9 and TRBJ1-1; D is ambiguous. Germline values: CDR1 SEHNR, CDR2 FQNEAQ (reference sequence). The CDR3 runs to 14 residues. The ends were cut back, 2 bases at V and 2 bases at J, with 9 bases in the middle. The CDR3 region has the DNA TGTGCCAGCAGCTTATTGGCCGTCAACACTGAAGCTTTCTTT. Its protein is CASSLLAVNTEAFF.

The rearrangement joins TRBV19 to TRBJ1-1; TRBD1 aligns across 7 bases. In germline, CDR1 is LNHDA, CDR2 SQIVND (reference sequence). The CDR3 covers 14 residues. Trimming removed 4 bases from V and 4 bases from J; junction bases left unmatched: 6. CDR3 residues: CASSTTGVPTEAFF. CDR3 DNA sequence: TGTGCCAGTAGTACAACAGGGGTTCCCACTGAAGCTTTCTTT.

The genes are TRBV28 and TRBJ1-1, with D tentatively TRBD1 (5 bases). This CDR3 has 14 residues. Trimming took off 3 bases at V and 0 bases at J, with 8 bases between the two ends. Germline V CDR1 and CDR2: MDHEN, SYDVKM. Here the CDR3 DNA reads TGTGCCAGCAGTTTTTGGGGGATGAACACTGAAGCTTTCTTT. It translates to CASSFWGMNTEAFF.

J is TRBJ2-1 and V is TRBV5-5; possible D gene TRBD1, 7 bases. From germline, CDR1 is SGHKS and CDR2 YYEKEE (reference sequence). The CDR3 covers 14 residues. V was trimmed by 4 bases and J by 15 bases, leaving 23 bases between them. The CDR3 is CASSPRKDREESFF. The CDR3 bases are TGTGCCAGCAGCCCGCGGAAAGACAGGGAGGAGTCGTTCTTC.

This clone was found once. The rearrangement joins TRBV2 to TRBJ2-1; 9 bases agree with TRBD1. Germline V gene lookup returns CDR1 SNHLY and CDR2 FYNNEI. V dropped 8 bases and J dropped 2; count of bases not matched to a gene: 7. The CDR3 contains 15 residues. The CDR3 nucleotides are TGTGCCAGCCATGCAGGGACAGGGCCCTACAATGAGCAGTTCTTC. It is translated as CASHAGTGPYNEQFF.

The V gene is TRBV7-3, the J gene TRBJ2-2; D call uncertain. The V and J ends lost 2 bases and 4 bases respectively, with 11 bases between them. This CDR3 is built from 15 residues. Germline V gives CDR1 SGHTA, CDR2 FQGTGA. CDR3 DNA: TGTGCCAGCAGCTTAGTGGACGGCGGCACCGGGGAGCTGTTTTTT. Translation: CASSLVDGGTGELFF.

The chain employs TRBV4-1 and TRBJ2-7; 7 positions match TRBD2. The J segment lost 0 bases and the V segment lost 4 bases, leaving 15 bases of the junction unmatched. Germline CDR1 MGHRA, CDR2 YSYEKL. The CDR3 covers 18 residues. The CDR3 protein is CASSPGGVAETSSYEQYF. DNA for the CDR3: TGCGCCAGCAGCCCTGGGGGGGTAGCGGAGACGAGCTCCTACGAGCAGTACTTC.